The 17 T cell receptor beta chains below all came from one sample that was sequenced in a study of CD8 T cells in ankylosing spondylitis. TCRdb ran MiXCR on the 5' RACE reads and lists one entry per CDR3 protein. The table shows roughly 130,000 distinct CDR3 sequences, with roughly 8.8% occurring only once. Sequenced material: blood, either unsorted or a sorted T cell fraction (not recorded which). The receptors shown here come from a male donor with ankylosing spondylitis or in good health (not recorded which).

This clonotype came up once. A much bigger clone sits one base away, suggesting this may be a read error. The rearrangement uses TRBV15 and TRBJ2-4, with a tentative D call TRBD2 (6 bases). This CDR3 is 14 amino acids long. Deletions cut 8 bases from V and 1 base from J, with 12 bases between. Germline-derived CDR1 and CDR2 are LNHNV and YYDKDF (reference sequence). The CDR3, as DNA: TGTGCCACCGGGGGGTGGAGGGCCAAAAACATTCAGTACTTC. Amino acids: CATGGWRAKNIQYF.

Ten or more counts support this clonotype. V and J are TRBV15 and TRBJ2-5; the D call may be TRBD1 or TRBD2 (5 bases each). The V and J ends lost 1 base and 4 bases respectively, with 10 bases between them. This CDR3 comprises 14 residues. Germline V CDR1 and CDR2: LNHNV, YYDKDF (reference sequence). CDR3: CATSRGPGRETQYF. In DNA form, the CDR3 reads TGTGCCACCAGCAGAGGGCCGGGACGAGAGACCCAGTACTTC.

This chain uses TRBV6-5 with TRBJ1-5; 9 bases match TRBD1. The CDR3 is made up of 18 amino acids. Trimming took 2 bases from V and 2 from J; bases not matched to a gene: 10. Germline-derived CDR1 and CDR2 are MNHEY and SVGAGI. The CDR3, as DNA: TGTGCCAGCAGTTACCTAAACAGGGGGCGCGAGGGCAATCAGCCCCAGCATTTT. Translating it yields CASSYLNRGREGNQPQHF.

Many counts were recorded for this clonotype. The chain employs TRBV7-2 and TRBJ2-7; D is possibly TRBD1 or TRBD2 (6 bases each). The CDR3 loop spans 16 amino acids. The germline V and J ends were trimmed by 0 bases and 2 bases, with 14 bases remaining between them. Germline assignment: CDR1 SGHTA and CDR2 FQGNSA. CDR3 residues: CASSLAGASVAYEQYF. CDR3 DNA sequence: TGTGCCAGCAGCTTAGCGGGGGCTAGCGTAGCCTACGAGCAGTACTTC.

This clonotype was counted at least ten times. V usage is TRBV5-1 and J usage is TRBJ2-5; possible D gene TRBD2, 5 bases. This CDR3 is 13 amino acids long. CDR1 and CDR2 (germline): SGHRS, YFSETQ. V was cut by 4 bases and J by 7 bases, with 14 bases left in between. CDR3 in amino acids: CASSPGSEGTQYF. The DNA for the CDR3 is TGCGCCAGCAGCCCGGGATCAGAAGGGACCCAGTACTTC.

This clonotype was seen at least ten times. The chain carries TRBV2 and TRBJ2-2, with D possibly TRBD2 on 6 matching bases. Germline V gene lookup returns CDR1 SNHLY and CDR2 FYNNEI. The V and J ends lost 6 bases and 7 bases respectively, with 18 bases between them. CDR3 length: 15 amino acids. CDR3 nucleotide sequence: TGTGCCAGCAGGCGGGACCAAGCTCGGGGCGGGGAGCTGTTTTTT. Translation: CASRRDQARGGELFF.

This chain uses TRBV27 with TRBJ2-6; TRBD1 matches 7 bases. The trim removed 4 bases at V and 2 bases at J, leaving 2 bases unmatched. The CDR3 runs 15 residues. Germline V gives CDR1 MNHEY, CDR2 SMNVEV (reference sequence). The CDR3 nucleotides are TGTGCCAGCAGTTCAACAGGGGCTGGGGCCAACGTCCTGACTTTC. This translates into CASSSTGAGANVLTF.

This clonotype was observed many times. The gene calls are TRBV11-2 and TRBJ2-1, with TRBD2 matching 13 bases. The CDR3 loop spans 16 amino acids. J lost 6 bases, V lost 1 base, and 3 bases had no gene match. From germline, CDR1 is SGHAT and CDR2 FQNNGV. In DNA form, the CDR3 reads TGTGCCAGCAGCTTAGGACTAGCGGGAGGTTTCAATGAGCAGTTCTTC. Its translation is CASSLGLAGGFNEQFF.

This clonotype was seen many times. V gene TRBV7-9 combines with J gene TRBJ2-7; 8 nucleotides align to TRBD2. The CDR3 spans 14 residues. V dropped 3 bases and J dropped 5; count of bases not matched to a gene: 6. CDR1 is SEHNR and CDR2 is FQNEAQ in the germline V gene (reference sequence). CDR3 loop: CASSLTGGPNEQYF. CDR3 DNA: TGTGCCAGCAGCTTGACGGGAGGGCCCAACGAGCAGTACTTC.

This clonotype was observed at least ten times. The gene calls are TRBV29-1 and TRBJ2-7, with a tentative D call TRBD1 (7 bases). This CDR3 region has 23 residues. Looked up from germline, CDR1 is SQVTM and CDR2 is ANQGSEA. V was trimmed by 6 bases and J by 3 bases, leaving 45 bases between them. As DNA, the CDR3 is TGCAGCGTCCTAAAACTCGCCCAAGGCATCAGGGGGGCTCTGAGGTCCCCCTACTACGAGCAGTACTTC. It specifies CSVLKLAQGIRGALRSPYYEQYF.

This clonotype appeared a few times. The chain recombines TRBV7-2 with TRBJ2-2, with D unclear. V was cut by 4 bases and J by 0 bases, with 12 bases left in between. The length of the CDR3 is 16 residues. The V gene's germline CDR1 is SGHTA and CDR2 FQGNSA. This CDR3 is CASSSLRATNTGELFF. The DNA for the CDR3 is TGTGCCAGCAGCTCCCTTAGGGCCACGAACACCGGGGAGCTGTTTTTT.

This chain connects TRBV7-2 to TRBJ2-3, with D perhaps matching TRBD2 (6 bases). The germline V gene encodes CDR1 SGHTA and CDR2 FQGNSA. The CDR3 totals 13 residues. V was pared by 5 bases and J by 6 bases, with 12 bases between. CDR3 nucleotides: TGTGCCAGCAGCCCAACCCGGGGGGATACGCAGTATTTT. Its protein product is CASSPTRGDTQYF.

This clonotype was observed many times. The CDR3 is CASSFGNSYNEQFF. For the CDR3, the DNA is TGCGCCAGCAGCTTCGGGAACTCCTACAATGAGCAGTTCTTC. The J gene is TRBJ2-1, the V gene TRBV5-1; TRBD2 might be the D (5 bases). V was pared by 2 bases and J by 0 bases, with 6 bases between. The V gene's germline CDR1 is SGHRS and CDR2 YFSETQ. The CDR3 is made up of 14 amino acids.

This clonotype was seen more than once but under ten times. The chain combines TRBV20-1 with TRBJ1-4; TRBD1 might be the D (6 bases). Germline assignment: CDR1 DFQATT and CDR2 SNEGSKA (reference sequence). CDR3 length: 13 amino acids. With 3 bases removed from V and 3 bases from J, the gap between germline ends came to 8 bases. The CDR3 bases are TGCAGTGCTAGTGGGACACCTAATGAAAAACTGTTTTTT. Protein sequence: CSASGTPNEKLFF.

This clonotype was counted at least ten times. This sequence joins TRBV7-9 and TRBJ2-7, with no clear D. Germline loops: CDR1 SEHNR, CDR2 FQNEAQ (reference sequence). V was cut by 6 bases and J by 4 bases, with 13 bases left in between. The CDR3 consists of 13 residues. The CDR3 loop is CASSPPGIYEQYF. The CDR3 nucleotides read TGTGCCAGCAGTCCTCCCGGCATTTACGAGCAGTACTTC. The full variable domain, its missing parts supplied by reference TRBV7-9 and TRBJ2-7, is DTGVSQNPRHKITKRGQNVTFRCDPISEHNRLYWYRQTLGQGPEFLTYFQNEAQLEKSRLLSDRFSAERPKGSFSTLEIQRTEQGDSAMYLCASSPPGIYEQYFGPGTRLTVT.

This chain connects TRBV29-1 to TRBJ2-3; possible D gene TRBD2, 6 bases. Germline V gene sequence: CDR1 SQVTM, CDR2 ANQGSEA. Trimming left V 7 bases short and J 15 bases short, with 23 bases between. CDR3 length: 12 amino acids. The CDR3 protein is CSALFSSESPYF. In DNA, the CDR3 is TGCAGCGCTCTCTTCTCTAGCGAAAGCCCTTATTTT.

This clonotype has a count of ten or more. V gene TRBV29-1 combines with J gene TRBJ1-1, with 7 bases matching TRBD1. After removal of 1 base from V and 4 bases from J, the junction contained 3 bases not matched to a gene. Germline assignment: CDR1 SQVTM and CDR2 ANQGSEA. CDR3 length equals 13 residues. CDR3 in amino acids: CSVEVQGITEAFF. Here the CDR3 DNA reads TGCAGCGTTGAAGTACAGGGGATCACTGAAGCTTTCTTT.